This T cell receptor beta chain is from a study of blood T cell repertoires in COVID-19. Authors' processing steps: Counts of nucleated cells, estimated from reference gene primer amplification, were obtained. Measured with immunoSEQ multiplex PCR; TCRdb has only the in-frame clones, and not every one. V and J calls and clone size are those listed in that table; D and trimming were worked out from the DNA. The top ten clones hold roughly 2.5% of a sample with about 73,000 clones, over 80% of them seen once. CDR1 SQVTM and CDR2 ANQGSEA come from the germline V gene. This CDR3 has 14 residues. V lost 4 bases and J 1 base, leaving 12 bases between the germline ends.

The chain combines TRBV29-1 with TRBJ2-3; TRBD2 is a possible D gene (7 bases). This TCR was recovered from a man aged 80 or over with active or convalescent COVID-19. Sequences were obtained from peripheral blood. The chain's CDR3 is CSVGGGRGTDTQYF. The CDR3 DNA sequence: TGCAGCGTTGGGGGGGGCCGGGGCACAGATACGCAGTATTTT.